These 11 T cell receptor beta chains were sequenced from one sample in a study of technical replicates of blood from several donors. Here immunoSEQ multiplex PCR was the method, and the copy in TCRdb shows in-frame clones only, minus some. The sample consists of tens of thousands of clones, 94% of them appearing once. The sample taken for sequencing was T cells isolated from PBMCs. These receptors originate from a human donor in good health.

The chain uses TRBV9 and TRBJ2-1; 8 nucleotides line up with TRBD2. The V gene's germline CDR1 is SGDLS and CDR2 YYNGEE. The CDR3 loop spans 16 amino acids. V lost 3 bases and J lost 3; bases outside the gene matches: 8. The CDR3 is CASSAPGGAVYNEQFF. The CDR3 bases are TGTGCCAGCAGCGCCCCCGGGGGGGCGGTCTACAATGAGCAGTTCTTC.

The V call is TRBV5-1, the J call TRBJ2-7; 7 bases agree with TRBD2. Germline CDR1 SGHRS, CDR2 YFSETQ. V dropped 2 bases and J dropped 0; count of bases not matched to a gene: 8. CDR3 length: 16 amino acids. CDR3 coding DNA: TGCGCCAGCAGCTTAGGTGGGGGGGGGTCCTCCTACGAGCAGTACTTC. It specifies CASSLGGGGSSYEQYF.

The chain links TRBV28 to TRBJ2-2; TRBD1 matches 9 bases. The germline gives CDR1 MDHEN, CDR2 SYDVKM. The CDR3 sequence is 14 residues long. The CDR3 reads CASARDRVFGELFF. CDR3 bases: TGTGCATCCGCCCGGGACAGGGTTTTCGGGGAGCTGTTTTTT.

V and J are TRBV27 and TRBJ2-7; 10 bases match TRBD2. With V trimmed by 6 bases and J by 5 bases, 7 bases remained unmatched. CDR1 MNHEY and CDR2 SMNVEV come from the germline V gene (reference sequence). There are 14 residues in the CDR3. The CDR3 DNA reads as TGTGCCAGCAGGAGCGGGGGGGCCCATAACGAGCAGTACTTC. Protein product: CASRSGGAHNEQYF.

The V gene is TRBV5-4, the J gene TRBJ2-3; no firm D call. Trimming left V 9 bases short and J 0 bases short, with 5 bases between. The V gene's germline CDR1 is SGHNT and CDR2 YYREEE (reference sequence). The length of the CDR3 is 11 residues. CDR3 region: CATLSTDTQYF. The CDR3, as DNA: TGTGCCACCCTTAGCACAGATACGCAGTATTTT.

The chain has TRBV27 and TRBJ1-2; TRBD1 aligns across 8 bases. The ends lost 6 bases at V and 4 bases at J; junction bases unmatched: 4. CDR3 length equals 13 residues. Per the germline V gene, CDR1 is MNHEY and CDR2 is SMNVEV (reference sequence). In nucleotides, the CDR3 is TGTGCCAGCAGCGGACAGGGAGGCTATGGCTACACCTTC. Its protein product is CASSGQGGYGYTF.

The chain employs TRBV6-4 and TRBJ1-3; maybe TRBD1 (6 bases). The CDR3 covers 15 residues. V dropped 4 bases and J dropped 0 bases, with 10 bases sitting between them. CDR1 MRHNA and CDR2 SNTAGT come from the germline V gene. The DNA of the CDR3 is TGTGCCAGCAGTGCGACAGGCCTCTCTGGAAACACCATATATTTT. Translation gives CASSATGLSGNTIYF.

The chain links TRBV10-3 to TRBJ2-2; tentative D call: TRBD1 (5 bases). The CDR3 totals 15 residues. The germline CDR1 and CDR2 sequences are ENHRY and SYGVKD. V dropped 0 bases and J dropped 4 bases, with 9 bases sitting between them. CDR3 coding DNA: TGTGCCATCAGTGAGTCGAAGGGGTTCACCGGGGAGCTGTTTTTT. Its protein product is CAISESKGFTGELFF.

This chain links TRBV4-1 with TRBJ1-2, with 10 bases aligning to TRBD1. Trimming removed 5 bases from V and 1 base from J; junction bases left unmatched: 16. The germline gives CDR1 MGHRA, CDR2 YSYEKL. The CDR3 is 19 amino acids. The CDR3: CASSFSRLGTGDFNYGYTF. In DNA, the CDR3 is TGCGCCAGCAGCTTTAGTCGATTAGGGACAGGGGATTTTAACTATGGCTACACCTTC.

The V gene is TRBV4-2, the J gene TRBJ2-7; D may be TRBD2 (7 bases). CDR3 length: 14 amino acids. Germline V CDR1 and CDR2: LGHNA, YNFKEQ. V lost 6 bases to trimming and J lost 6 bases, with 18 bases between them. CDR3 bases: TGTGCCAGCAGAGCGGGGCAGGGGACGGTCGAGCAGTACTTC. It is translated as CASRAGQGTVEQYF.

This clone occurred once. The chain recombines TRBV6-6 with TRBJ1-5, with 7 nucleotides matching TRBD1. CDR3 length equals 16 residues. After removal of 4 bases from V and 1 base from J, the junction contained 7 bases not matched to a gene. The germline V gene encodes CDR1 MNHNY and CDR2 SVGAGI (reference sequence). CDR3 amino acids: CASSSAAGGSNQPQHF. CDR3 coding DNA: TGTGCCAGCAGTTCCGCTGCAGGGGGGAGCAATCAGCCCCAGCATTTT.